The table lists the clone carrying this TCR beta chain with many counts. Its antigen is not identified. Through Arm-PCR of CDR3 regions and iRepertoire HTBI primers, TCR beta libraries were built. Each CDR3 protein gets one entry after TCRdb re-called the multiplex PCR reads with MiXCR. The repertoire consists of about 430,000 distinct CDR3 sequences, with about 15% occurring once and the leading ten covering 7.8%. CDR3 length: 16 amino acids. V lost 1 base and J lost 4; bases outside the gene matches: 6. CDR1 is SGHDN and CDR2 is FVKESK in the germline V gene. This sample was included in a study of regulatory T cells in long-lasting Graves disease. The study, taken as a whole, reports: Only a small sample size was used, which may have cut accuracy.

Time point of the sample: newly diagnosed GD, antithyroid drugs for less than 3 months. PBMCs were the source of the RNA used for TCR sequencing. These same records also appear under a second study, on T cells in Graves' hyperthyroidism and ophthalmopathy. As reported in that work: The study used the HTBI primer set for a first-round RT-PCR of the TCR CDR3.

The chain joins TRBV14 to TRBJ2-7; 11 bases line up with TRBD1. The clonotype originates from a middle-aged woman with Graves disease. The source was peripheral blood mononuclear cells (PBMCs), collected at new diagnosis, from a patient treated with antithyroid drugs. Here the CDR3 DNA reads TGTGCCAGCAGCCAAGGACTTGGACAGGGGGCGTACGAGCAGTACTTC. It translates to CASSQGLGQGAYEQYF.